What follows is one T cell receptor (beta chain) and its context. This sample stems from a study of shared clonotypes between healthy human individuals. The CDR3 length is 12 residues. CDR1 is SGHAT, CDR2 FQNNGV, per germline. V lost 8 bases and J lost 2; bases outside the gene matches: 3. Generated by immunoSEQ multiplex PCR, the TCRdb table keeps only in-frame clones and is missing some. There are about 1 million clones in the sample; under 80% occur only once, and roughly 1.4% lies in the top ten. This chain uses TRBV11-2 with TRBJ2-7; 7 bases are a match to TRBD2. This clonotype was sampled from a man aged 18 to 35 in good health. Sequences were obtained from memory CD4+ T cells sorted from blood. The subset here: CD45RA-negative fraction. CDR3 loop: CASGRAAYEQYF. The CDR3 bases are TGTGCCAGCGGGAGGGCGGCCTACGAGCAGTACTTC.